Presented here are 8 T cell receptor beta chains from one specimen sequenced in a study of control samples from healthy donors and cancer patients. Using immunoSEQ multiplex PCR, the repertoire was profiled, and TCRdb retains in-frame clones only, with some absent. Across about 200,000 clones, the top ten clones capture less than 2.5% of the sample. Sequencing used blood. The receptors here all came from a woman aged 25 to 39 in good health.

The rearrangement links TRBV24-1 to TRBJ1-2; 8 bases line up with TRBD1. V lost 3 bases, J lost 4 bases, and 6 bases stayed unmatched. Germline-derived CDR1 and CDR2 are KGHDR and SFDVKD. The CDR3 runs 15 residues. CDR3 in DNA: TGTGCCACCAGTGATCGGCAGGGGGCTAGCTATGGCTACACCTTC. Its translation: CATSDRQGASYGYTF.

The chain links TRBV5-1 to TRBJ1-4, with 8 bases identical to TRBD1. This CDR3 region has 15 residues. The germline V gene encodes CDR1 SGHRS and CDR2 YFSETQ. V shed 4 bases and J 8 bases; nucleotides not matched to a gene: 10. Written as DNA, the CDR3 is TGCGCCAGCAGCCTCGGGACAGGACTGGGAGAAAAACTGTTTTTT. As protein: CASSLGTGLGEKLFF. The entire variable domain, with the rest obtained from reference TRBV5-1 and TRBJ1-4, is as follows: KAGVTQTPRYLIKTRGQQVTLSCSPISGHRSVSWYQQTPGQGLQFLFEYFSETQRNKGNFPGRFSGRQFSNSRSEMNVSTLELGDSALYLCASSLGTGLGEKLFFGSGTQLSVL.

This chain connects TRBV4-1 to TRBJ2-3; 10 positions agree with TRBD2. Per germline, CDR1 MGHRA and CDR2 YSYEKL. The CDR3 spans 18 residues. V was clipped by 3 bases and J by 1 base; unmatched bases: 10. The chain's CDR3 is CASSHPKAGGAGTDTQYF. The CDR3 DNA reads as TGCGCCAGCAGCCATCCAAAAGCGGGGGGGGCCGGCACAGATACGCAGTATTTT.

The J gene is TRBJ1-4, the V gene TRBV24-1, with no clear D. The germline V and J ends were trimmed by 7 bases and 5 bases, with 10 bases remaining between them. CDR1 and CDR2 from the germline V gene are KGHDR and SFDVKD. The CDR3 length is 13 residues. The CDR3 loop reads CATSTWGNEKLFF. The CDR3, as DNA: TGTGCCACCAGCACATGGGGAAATGAAAAACTGTTTTTT.

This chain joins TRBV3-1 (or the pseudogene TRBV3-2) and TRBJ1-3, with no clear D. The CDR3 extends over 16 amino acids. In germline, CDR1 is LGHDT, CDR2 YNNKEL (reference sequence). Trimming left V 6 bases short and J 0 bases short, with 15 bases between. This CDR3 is CASRIPSLTSGNTIYF. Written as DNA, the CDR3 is TGTGCCAGCAGAATTCCGAGCCTCACCTCTGGAAACACCATATATTTT.

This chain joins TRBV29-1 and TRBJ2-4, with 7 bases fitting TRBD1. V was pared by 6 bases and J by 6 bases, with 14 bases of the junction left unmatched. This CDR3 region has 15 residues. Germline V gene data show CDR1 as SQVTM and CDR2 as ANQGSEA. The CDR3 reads CSVTDRAAPLNIQYF. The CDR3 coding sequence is TGCAGCGTGACCGACAGGGCCGCTCCCCTAAACATTCAGTACTTC. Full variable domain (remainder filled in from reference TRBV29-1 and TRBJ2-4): SAVISQKPSRDICQRGTSLTIQCQVDSQVTMMFWYRQQPGQSLTLIATANQGSEATYESGFVIDKFPISRPNLTFSTLTVSNMSPEDSSIYLCSVTDRAAPLNIQYFGAGTRLSVL.

The CDR3 DNA is TGTGCCAGCATCCGGGGCAATCAGCCCCAGCATTTT. Translation gives CASIRGNQPQHF. The chain has TRBV28 and TRBJ1-5; D ambiguous. The V end lost 7 bases, the J end lost 2 bases, and 6 bases lay between the germline ends. Looked up from germline, CDR1 is MDHEN and CDR2 is SYDVKM. The CDR3 length is 12 residues.

Written as DNA, the CDR3 is TGTGCCAGCAGTTTTTTTGGGGGGCGTGGGAACACTGAAGCTTTCTTT. Residues: CASSFFGGRGNTEAFF. The chain joins TRBV28 to TRBJ1-1; TRBD1 is a possible D gene (6 bases). V was shortened by 3 bases and J by 1 base, with 15 bases between the two germline ends. Germline V gene lookup returns CDR1 MDHEN and CDR2 SYDVKM. This CDR3 spans 16 amino acids.